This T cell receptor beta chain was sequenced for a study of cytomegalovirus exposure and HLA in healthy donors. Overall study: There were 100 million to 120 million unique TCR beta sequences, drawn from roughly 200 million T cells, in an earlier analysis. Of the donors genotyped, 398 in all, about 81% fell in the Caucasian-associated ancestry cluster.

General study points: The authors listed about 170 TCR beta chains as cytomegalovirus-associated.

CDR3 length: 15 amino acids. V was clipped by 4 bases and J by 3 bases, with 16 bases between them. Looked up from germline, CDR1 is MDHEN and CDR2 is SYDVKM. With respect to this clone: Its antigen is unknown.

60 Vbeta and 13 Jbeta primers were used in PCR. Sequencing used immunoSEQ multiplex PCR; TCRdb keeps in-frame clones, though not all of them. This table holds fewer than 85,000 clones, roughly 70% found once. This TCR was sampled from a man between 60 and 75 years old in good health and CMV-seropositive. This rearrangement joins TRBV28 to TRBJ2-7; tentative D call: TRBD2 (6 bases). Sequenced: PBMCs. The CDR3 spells CASSWGGATNYEQYF. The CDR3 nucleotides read TGTGCCAGCAGTTGGGGCGGGGCTACGAACTACGAGCAGTACTTC.